This is a list of T cell receptor beta chains from one sample in a study of T cell changes during pregnancy in multiple sclerosis. Some clones are missing from TCRdb's copy, which holds only in-frame ones; the method was immunoSEQ multiplex PCR. The sample consists of some 52,000 clones, almost 95% of them appearing once. Here the sequenced sample was CD4+ T cells from peripheral blood mononuclear cells, taken in the third trimester of pregnancy. The receptors were sampled from a female donor with multiple sclerosis, enrolled in a pregnancy study. Each CDR3 is given with its conserved first and last residue. A D gene is named only where the DNA matches it firmly. A row's size may be missing; if present it is once, few, many or a size class.

abundance	j_gene	d_gene	v_gene	CDR3nt	CDR3aa
NA	TRBJ2-1	TRBD2	TRBV5-1	TGCGCCAGCAGCCAACATAGCGGGGGAAACTCCTACAATGAGCAGTTCTTC	CASSQHSGGNSYNEQFF
NA	TRBJ2-1	TRBD1	TRBV29-1	TGCAGCGTTGAATTCGGGACAGGGGGCGCCTACAATGAGCAGTTCTTC	CSVEFGTGGAYNEQFF
NA	TRBJ2-1	TRBD2	TRBV10-2	TGCGCCAGCAGGGGCGGGGGGGCTGTGAATGAGCAGTTCTTC	CASRGGGAVNEQFF
NA	TRBJ1-1	NA	TRBV9	TGTGCCAGCAGCGTAGTGGATCAGGCGCCTAAAGCTTTCTTT	CASSVVDQAPKAFF
NA	TRBJ2-5	TRBD2	TRBV7-2	TGTGCCAGCAGCTCCACCGGGACTAGCGGGGGGAACCAGTACTTC	CASSSTGTSGGNQYF
NA	TRBJ2-7	TRBD1	TRBV5-4	TGTGCCAGCAGCCAACAGGGGGCGAGGGAGCAGTACTTC	CASSQQGAREQYF
NA	TRBJ2-1	TRBD2	TRBV7-2	TGTGCCAGCAGCCCCTCGGCCTGGACTAGCTTCAATGAGCAGTTCTTC	CASSPSAWTSFNEQFF
NA	TRBJ2-2	TRBD2	TRBV7-2	TGTGCCAGCAGCTTGCGACTAGCGGGTCTCGGGGAGCTGTTTTTT	CASSLRLAGLGELFF
NA	TRBJ2-7	NA	TRBV11-2	TGTGCCAGCAGCTTAGGGGGAAGGGGCTACGAGCAGTACTTC	CASSLGGRGYEQYF
NA	TRBJ2-7	NA	TRBV29-1	TGCAGCGTTGGTGAGCCTCACTACGAGCAGTACTTC	CSVGEPHYEQYF
once	TRBJ1-6	TRBD1	TRBV5-1	TGCGCCAGCAGCCGGGGACAGGGGGCAGGTAATTCACCCCTCCACTTT	CASSRGQGAGNSPLHF
NA	TRBJ2-7	NA	TRBV19	TGTGCCAGTAGTATAGATCCAGCGTCCTACGAGCAGTACTTC	CASSIDPASYEQYF
NA	TRBJ2-3	TRBD2	TRBV10-1	TGCGCCCCTCATGGGGCAGCGGGGGGGCTGAACCCTAGCACAGATACGCAGTATTTT	CAPHGAAGGLNPSTDTQYF
NA	TRBJ1-1	TRBD1	TRBV5-6	TGTGCCAGCAGCTTGCTGGGACAGGGCACTGAAGCTTTCTTT	CASSLLGQGTEAFF
NA	TRBJ2-7	NA	TRBV7-3	TGTGCCAGCAGCAGGGCCACCGGGGCCTACGAGCAGTACTTC	CASSRATGAYEQYF
NA	TRBJ1-2	TRBD1	TRBV5-6	TGTGCCAGCAGCTTGGCGGGGACAGGGGACTATGGCTACACCTTC	CASSLAGTGDYGYTF
NA	TRBJ1-3	NA	TRBV6-5	TGTGCCACCACGGGGGGTGGAAACACCATATATTTT	CATTGGGNTIYF
NA	TRBJ1-5	NA	TRBV6-1	TGTGCCAGCAGTGATTTCGGAGCCCTTTATAGCAATCAGCCCCAGCATTTT	CASSDFGALYSNQPQHF
NA	TRBJ1-2	NA	TRBV6-4	TGTGCCAGCAGTGACTCAGGGGGCTATGGCTACACCTTC	CASSDSGGYGYTF
NA	TRBJ1-1	TRBD1	TRBV5-8	TGTGCCTCCACACCAACGGGACAGCAGAACACTGAAGCTTTCTTT	CASTPTGQQNTEAFF
NA	TRBJ2-5	TRBD2	TRBV7-2	TGTGCCAGCAGCCGCAGGGGCGGCGGGGGGTGGACACTGGGAGAGACCCAGTACTTC	CASSRRGGGGWTLGETQYF
NA	TRBJ2-1	TRBD2	TRBV6-1	TGTGCCAGCAGTGAACGGGGGGACGAGCAGTTCTTC	CASSERGDEQFF
NA	TRBJ2-7	NA	TRBV5-1	TGCGCCAGCAGCTTTGGTGCGGGGGCGTCCTACGAGCAGTACTTC	CASSFGAGASYEQYF
NA	TRBJ2-5	NA	TRBV6-5	TGTGCCAGTCGGGATCCACTTAGGAAGACCCAGTACTTC	CASRDPLRKTQYF
NA	TRBJ2-3	TRBD2	TRBV7-3	TGTGCCAGCAGCTTAACGGGTCCACTAGCGGGGGGTTTTGATACGCAGTATTTT	CASSLTGPLAGGFDTQYF
NA	TRBJ1-1	TRBD1	TRBV10-3	TGTGCCATCAAGGGACAGGTTAACACTGAAGCTTTCTTT	CAIKGQVNTEAFF
NA	TRBJ2-1	TRBD2	TRBV11-2	TGTGCCAGCAGCTCCTCTCATTGGGGGGGGAATGAGCAGTTCTTC	CASSSSHWGGNEQFF
NA	TRBJ1-4	NA	TRBV7-2	TGTGCCAGCAGGCGAGGGTTCGACGAAAAACTGTTTTTT	CASRRGFDEKLFF
NA	TRBJ1-1	NA	TRBV20-1	TGCAGTGCTATTGGGCTTGAAGCTTTCTTT	CSAIGLEAFF
NA	TRBJ2-2	NA	TRBV30	TGTGCCTGGAGTGCCTCGGGGTCCCTTGAGCTGTTTTTT	CAWSASGSLELFF
NA	TRBJ1-2	NA	TRBV14	TGTGCCAGCAGCCGGGACACCCCTGGAACCTATGGCTACACCTTC	CASSRDTPGTYGYTF
NA	TRBJ2-1	TRBD1	TRBV30	TGTGCCTGGAGTAGACAGGGAGAGGGAGAGCAGTTCTTC	CAWSRQGEGEQFF
NA	TRBJ2-3	NA	TRBV7-3	TGTGCCAGCAGCTTAACCCCTAGCCCAGTCACAGATACGCAGTATTTT	CASSLTPSPVTDTQYF
once	TRBJ1-1	TRBD1	TRBV7-9	TGTGCCAGCAGCTTCTCGGGCAGGGGGACTTACACTGAAGCTTTCTTT	CASSFSGRGTYTEAFF
NA	TRBJ2-5	TRBD2	TRBV5-6	TGTGCCAGCAGCTTGGGACTAGCAGGGGAGACCCAGTACTTC	CASSLGLAGETQYF
NA	TRBJ1-6	TRBD1	TRBV30	TGTGCCTGGAGTGTACCGGACAGGGACTCCTATAATTCACCCCTCCACTTT	CAWSVPDRDSYNSPLHF
NA	TRBJ2-7	TRBD1	TRBV7-2	TGTGCCAGCAGCCTAACAGGGGGGAGTGAGCAGTACTTC	CASSLTGGSEQYF